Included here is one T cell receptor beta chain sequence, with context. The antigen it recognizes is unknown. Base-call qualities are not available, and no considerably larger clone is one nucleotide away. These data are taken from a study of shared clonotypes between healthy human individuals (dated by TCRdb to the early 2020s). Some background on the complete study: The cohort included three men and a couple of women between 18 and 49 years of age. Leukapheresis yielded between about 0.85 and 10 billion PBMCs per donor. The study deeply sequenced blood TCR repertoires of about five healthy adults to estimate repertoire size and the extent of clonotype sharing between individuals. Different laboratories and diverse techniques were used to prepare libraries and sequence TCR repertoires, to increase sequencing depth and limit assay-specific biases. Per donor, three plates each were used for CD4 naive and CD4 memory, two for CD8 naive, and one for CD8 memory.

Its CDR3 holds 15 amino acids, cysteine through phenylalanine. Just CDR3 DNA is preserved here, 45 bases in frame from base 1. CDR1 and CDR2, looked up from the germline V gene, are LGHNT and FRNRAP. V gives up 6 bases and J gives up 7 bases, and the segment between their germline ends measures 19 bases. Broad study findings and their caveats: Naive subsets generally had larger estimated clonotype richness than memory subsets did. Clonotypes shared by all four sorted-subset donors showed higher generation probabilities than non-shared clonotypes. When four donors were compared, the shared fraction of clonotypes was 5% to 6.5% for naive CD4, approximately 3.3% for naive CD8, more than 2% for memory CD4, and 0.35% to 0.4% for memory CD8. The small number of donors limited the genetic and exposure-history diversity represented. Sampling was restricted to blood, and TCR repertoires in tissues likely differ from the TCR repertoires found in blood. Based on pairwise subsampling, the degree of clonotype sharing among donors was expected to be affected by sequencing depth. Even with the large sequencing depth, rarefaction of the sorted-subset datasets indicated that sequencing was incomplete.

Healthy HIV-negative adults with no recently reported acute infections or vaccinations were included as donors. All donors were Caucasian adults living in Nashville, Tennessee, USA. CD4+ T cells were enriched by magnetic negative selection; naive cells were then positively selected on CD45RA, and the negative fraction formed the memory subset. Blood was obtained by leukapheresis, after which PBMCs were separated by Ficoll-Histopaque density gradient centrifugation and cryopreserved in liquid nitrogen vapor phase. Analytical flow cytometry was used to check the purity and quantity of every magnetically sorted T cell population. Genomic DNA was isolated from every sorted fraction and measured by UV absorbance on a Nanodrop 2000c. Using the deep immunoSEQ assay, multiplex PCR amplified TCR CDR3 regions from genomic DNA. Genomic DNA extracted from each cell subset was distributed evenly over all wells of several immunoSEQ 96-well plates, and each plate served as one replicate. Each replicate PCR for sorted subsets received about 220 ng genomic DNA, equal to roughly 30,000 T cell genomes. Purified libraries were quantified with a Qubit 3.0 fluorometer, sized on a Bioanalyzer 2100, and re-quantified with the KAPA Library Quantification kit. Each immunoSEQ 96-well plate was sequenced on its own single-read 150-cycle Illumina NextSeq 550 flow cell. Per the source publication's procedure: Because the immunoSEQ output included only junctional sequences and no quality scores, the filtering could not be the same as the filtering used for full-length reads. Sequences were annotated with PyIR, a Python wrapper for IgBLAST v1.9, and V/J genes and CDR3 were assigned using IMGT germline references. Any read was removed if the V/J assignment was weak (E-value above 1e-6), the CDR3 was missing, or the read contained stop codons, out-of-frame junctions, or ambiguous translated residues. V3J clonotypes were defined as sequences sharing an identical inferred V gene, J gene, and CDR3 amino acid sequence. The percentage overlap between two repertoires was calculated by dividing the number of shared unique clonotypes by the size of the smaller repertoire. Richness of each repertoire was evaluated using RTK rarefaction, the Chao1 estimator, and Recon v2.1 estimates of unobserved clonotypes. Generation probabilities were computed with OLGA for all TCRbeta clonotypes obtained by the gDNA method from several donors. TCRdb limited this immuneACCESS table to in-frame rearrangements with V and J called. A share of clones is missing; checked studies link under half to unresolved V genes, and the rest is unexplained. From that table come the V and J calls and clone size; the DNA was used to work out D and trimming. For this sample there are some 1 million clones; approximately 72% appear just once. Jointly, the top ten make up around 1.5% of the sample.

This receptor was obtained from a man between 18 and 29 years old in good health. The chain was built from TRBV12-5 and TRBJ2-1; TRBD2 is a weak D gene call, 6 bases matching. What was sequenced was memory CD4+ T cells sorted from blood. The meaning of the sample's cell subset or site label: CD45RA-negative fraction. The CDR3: CASGSRESRINEQFF. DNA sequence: TGTGCTAGTGGGAGTCGGGAGTCTCGTATAAATGAGCAGTTCTTC.